The present TCR beta chain was sequenced within a study of T cells in Graves' hyperthyroidism and ophthalmopathy (dated by TCRdb to the late 2010s). Regarding the complete study: Peripheral blood was sampled at the time of initial diagnosis, prior to any treatment. In addition, the study compared T-cell repertoires in thyroid tissue and in blood from roughly six Graves' hyperthyroidism patients. After sampling, hyperthyroidism patients received methimazole starting at 30 mg daily, and ophthalmopathy patients received high-dose intravenous methylprednisolone. Prospective prediction of ophthalmopathy was tested in an independent validation cohort consisting of roughly 20 hyperthyroidism patients and more than 15 patients who later progressed to ophthalmopathy. For training and testing, the 100 or so patients in the discovery cohort were randomly divided in a 7:3 ratio. The paper describes TCR Vbeta CDR3 sequencing of more than 120 peripheral blood samples, made up of under 50 ophthalmopathy patients, some 76 hyperthyroidism patients and roughly 17 progressor patients. A discovery cohort of about 100 patients, about 40 with Graves' ophthalmopathy and about 58 with stable Graves' hyperthyroidism, was used to find distinguishing TCR V-J signatures. On the study overall, not on this receptor specifically: Sample size was not statistically predetermined, and investigators were not blinded to group allocation. In validation, the model predicted progression to ophthalmopathy a median of 6.5 months before onset, with about 67% sensitivity and 72.22% specificity. Blood samples also contained most of the expanded thyroid clonotypes (frequency above 0.001), which suggests that blood repertoires may reflect thyroid immune responses. A 13 V-J signature model separated ophthalmopathy from stable hyperthyroidism, with over 85% sensitivity and just under 84% specificity in cross-validation and 80%/75% in testing.

In this sample, this clonotype turned up many times. Its target antigen remains unknown. No base quality information exists; no much larger clone differs at one position. The TCR beta CDR3 regions were amplified from the RNA transcripts. The TCR CDR3 was subjected to a first round of RT-PCR using the HTBI primer set and the Qiagen OneStep RT-PCR kit. Libraries were constructed in a second round of multiplex PCR, after which size selection and purification were performed. Paired-end sequencing of the libraries was performed with 100 bp reads on an Illumina HiSeq2000. The study's processing was this. SOAPnuke was used to process the raw data, with reads discarded if the reads contained adapters or uncalled bases, had a mean Phred below 15, or lacked an exact constant-primer or identifier match. High-quality paired reads were merged with COPE v1.2.5, and unique nucleotide sequences were defined as clonotypes. MiTCR v1.1 was used to align clonotypes to the IMGT TRBV, TRBD and TRBJ reference segments. The analysis was restricted to V-J combinations with a frequency above 0.0001, which together covered about 99% of the repertoires. A TCS score was defined as the ratio between F50 (clonal expansion) and ExV (chaos), using BLOSUM62-based TCRdist between CDR3 peptides within each V-J. Welch's t-statistics and random forest reduced fewer than 600 V-J features to some 14, which were used in a naive Bayes classifier (R e1071). TCRdb handled the public reads itself, with Q25 trimming in fastp and clone calling in MiXCR, and kept productive beta chains. Rows merge per CDR3 protein into single entries with the most common DNA and genes. In this record, the V and J calls reflect TCRdb's handling and not the investigators' own analysis. This sample holds fewer than 450,000 distinct CDR3 sequences; around 15% were observed only once. The top ten constitute about 21% of the sample.

Ophthalmopathy patients had moderately to severely active disease, Clinical Activity Score of at least 3, NOSPECS grade of at least 4, and duration under 3 months. The study excluded patients with uncontrolled infections, other autoimmune diseases, pregnancy or lactation. Diagnoses relied on clinical symptoms, serum thyroxine and TRAb, thyroid ultrasound and orbital computed tomography. PBMCs were isolated from approximately 10 ml of fresh peripheral blood by Ficoll-Paque density gradient centrifugation. Total RNA was extracted with Trizol reagent, and quality was checked on an Agilent 2100 Bioanalyzer. Trimming removed 5 bases from V and 6 bases from J; the gene matches leave 7 bases unexplained. Measured from the cysteine to the phenylalanine, the CDR3 is 15 residues long. Only the CDR3 DNA stays, 45 bases, in frame from base 1. Taken from the germline V gene, the CDR1 and CDR2 loops are MNHNS and SASEGT.

The receptor was derived from a woman aged 60 to 75 with Graves' ophthalmopathy. The V gene is TRBV6-1 and the J gene is TRBJ2-5; 12 central bases correspond to TRBD2. The specimen was blood. The base sequence is TGTGCCAGCAGTAAACTAGCGGGAGGTAGTCAGACCCAGTACTTC. It translates to CASSKLAGGSQTQYF.